Below, 14 T cell receptor beta chains from the same sample are listed, as sequenced in a study of T cells expressing NK-cell markers. TCRdb re-called the 5' RACE reads; every CDR3 protein appears as one record, without DNA. In all, the sample yields a few hundred thousand distinct CDR3 sequences. The source material was blood T cells: a sorted CD56 or NKG2C T cell subset, CD4+ or CD8+ T cells, or bulk PBMC T cells (not recorded which). These receptors all stem from a man between 18 and 69 years old in good health.

The V gene is TRBV5-1, the J gene TRBJ2-7; TCRdb's assignment of TRBD1 cannot be checked, as there is no DNA. Germline V lookup: CDR1 SGHRS, CDR2 YFSETQ. This CDR3 is 15 amino acids long. CDR3 amino acids: CASKGQAGGPYEQYF.

This sequence joins TRBV2 and TRBJ2-5; TCRdb returns TRBD1, unconfirmable since there is no DNA. This CDR3 is built from 14 residues. CDR1 SNHLY and CDR2 FYNNEI come from the germline V gene. The CDR3 reads CASSVGQFEETQYF.

CDR3 loop: CASSPTHSGGDTDTQYF. The J gene is TRBJ2-3, the V gene TRBV3-1; the D call from TCRdb, TRBD2, cannot be confirmed without DNA. The CDR3 sequence is 17 residues long. Germline loops: CDR1 LGHDT, CDR2 YNNKEL (reference sequence).

The CDR3 sequence is CASSLGQGVAPLHF. The genes are TRBV12-3 or TRBV12-4 and TRBJ1-6; TCRdb selects TRBD1, and the lack of DNA leaves this call unchecked. The CDR3 covers 14 residues.

The CDR3: CASSLPGLPSYEQYF. The rearrangement joins TRBV28 to TRBJ2-7; TCRdb's D call of TRBD2 is untestable without DNA. The length of the CDR3 is 15 residues. In germline, CDR1 is MDHEN, CDR2 SYDVKM.

CDR3 region: CASSVDGQIPHEQYF. This rearrangement joins TRBV9 to TRBJ2-7; no DNA is available, so the TRBD1 call from TCRdb remains unchecked. Per the germline V gene, CDR1 is SGDLS and CDR2 is YYNGEE. This CDR3 comprises 15 residues.

This chain uses TRBV20-1 with TRBJ2-7; as DNA is missing, the TRBD2 call by TCRdb cannot be tested. Germline CDR1 and CDR2: DFQATT and SNEGSKA (reference sequence). The CDR3 is 15 amino acids. CDR3 loop: CSARALGDGTYEQYF.

The rearrangement uses TRBV3-1 and TRBJ2-1; absent DNA, TCRdb's TRBD1 call cannot be checked. The CDR3 has 17 residues. Germline-derived CDR1 and CDR2 are LGHDT and YNNKEL (reference sequence). The CDR3 protein is CASSHRGGAGALNEQFF.

The chain carries TRBV6-1 and TRBJ1-2. The CDR3 has 13 amino acids. Germline V gene lookup returns CDR1 MNHNS and CDR2 SASEGT. CDR3 loop: CASSEYGRDGYTF.

The chain is built from TRBV2 and TRBJ2-4; TCRdb's D gene call, TRBD1, goes unchecked for lack of DNA. This CDR3 region has 17 residues. Germline CDR1 and CDR2: SNHLY and FYNNEI. CDR3 loop: CASSEAGTWLAKNIQYF.

This chain uses TRBV7-9 with TRBJ1-1; TCRdb indicates TRBD1, and absent DNA this call remains unverified. The V gene's germline CDR1 is SEHNR and CDR2 FQNEAQ (reference sequence). The CDR3 has 14 amino acids. The CDR3 is CASTLWDSYTEAFF.

The rearrangement links TRBV2 to TRBJ2-7. Germline assignment: CDR1 SNHLY and CDR2 FYNNEI. CDR3 size: 14 residues. CDR3 in amino acids: CASSEGAPDYEQYF.

CDR3 in amino acids: CATSRGTGLYNEQFF. V gene TRBV15 combines with J gene TRBJ2-1; no DNA is available, so the TRBD1 call from TCRdb remains unchecked. Per germline, CDR1 LNHNV and CDR2 YYDKDF (reference sequence). The CDR3 is 15 residues long.

This chain links TRBV6-1 with TRBJ1-5. Germline-derived CDR1 and CDR2 are MNHNS and SASEGT. CDR3 length equals 13 residues. The CDR3 sequence: CASTRLGNQPQHF.